The 23 T cell receptor beta chains reported below all come from one sample, sequenced in a study of blood T cell repertoires in COVID-19. Clones were sequenced by immunoSEQ multiplex PCR, and TCRdb holds only the in-frame ones, with some missing. The profile shows fewer than 200,000 clones, around 80% of them singletons. Sequencing was performed on PBMCs or T cells enriched from blood (not recorded which). These receptors were collected from a middle-aged man who had recovered from COVID-19.

This chain uses TRBV6-4 with TRBJ2-2; 7 nucleotides align to TRBD1. Looked up from germline, CDR1 is MRHNA and CDR2 is SNTAGT. The CDR3 has 16 amino acids. Trimming at V came to 3 bases and at J to 2 bases, leaving 6 bases not matched to a gene. The CDR3 loop reads CASSEQGRPNTGELFF. The CDR3, as DNA: TGTGCCAGCAGTGAACAGGGGAGACCTAACACCGGGGAGCTGTTTTTT.

V usage is TRBV4-2 and J usage is TRBJ2-1; D may be TRBD1 (6 bases). The germline V gene has CDR1 LGHNA and CDR2 YNFKEQ. This CDR3 spans 15 amino acids. Trimming removed 6 bases at V and 7 bases at J, with 19 bases between. Here the CDR3 reads CASRQSDRKANEQFF. CDR3 DNA sequence: TGTGCCAGCAGACAGAGTGACAGGAAGGCGAATGAGCAGTTCTTC.

The chain employs TRBV6-5 and TRBJ1-2; 8 bases are shared with TRBD1. Germline V gives CDR1 MNHEY, CDR2 SVGAGI. Trimming removed 6 bases from V and 0 bases from J; junction bases left unmatched: 6. The CDR3 spans 15 residues. The CDR3 DNA sequence: TGTGCCAGCAGGTCGGGACAGGCAGCTAACTATGGCTACACCTTC. It encodes CASRSGQAANYGYTF.

The chain combines TRBV4-1 with TRBJ2-3, with D perhaps matching TRBD1 (7 bases). V was trimmed by 0 bases and J by 5 bases, leaving 15 bases between them. Germline-derived CDR1 and CDR2 are MGHRA and YSYEKL. CDR3 length: 16 amino acids. The CDR3 DNA is TGCGCCAGCAGCCAAGAGAGCAGGGGGGCGGGAGATACGCAGTATTTT. This gives the protein CASSQESRGAGDTQYF.

This clone was counted many times. The chain combines TRBV2 with TRBJ1-3; D not resolved. The germline gives CDR1 SNHLY, CDR2 FYNNEI. Trimming removed 4 bases at V and 0 bases at J, with 10 bases between. This CDR3 is built from 15 residues. CDR3 in amino acids: CASSVEPRSGNTIYF. In nucleotides, the CDR3 is TGTGCCAGCAGTGTCGAGCCCCGCTCTGGAAACACCATATATTTT.

The rearrangement links TRBV5-1 to TRBJ2-3; TRBD2 matches 14 bases. The junction had 4 bases not matched to a gene; V was cut back by 2 bases and J by 2 bases. The CDR3 extends over 17 amino acids. From germline, CDR1 is SGHRS and CDR2 YFSETQ. CDR3: CASSFGLAGGITDTQYF. CDR3 DNA sequence: TGCGCCAGCAGCTTTGGACTAGCGGGGGGTATCACAGATACGCAGTATTTT. Combining the CDR3 with reference TRBV5-1 and TRBJ2-3 gives the whole variable domain KAGVTQTPRYLIKTRGQQVTLSCSPISGHRSVSWYQQTPGQGLQFLFEYFSETQRNKGNFPGRFSGRQFSNSRSEMNVSTLELGDSALYLCASSFGLAGGITDTQYFGPGTRLTVL.

The rearrangement joins TRBV4-1 to TRBJ2-1, with D possibly TRBD1 on 6 matching bases. Germline CDR1 reads MGHRA; CDR2 reads YSYEKL. This CDR3 has 16 amino acids. V was pared by 7 bases and J by 5 bases, with 21 bases between. The CDR3 DNA sequence: TGCGCCAGCACTACCAAACCCAGGGGTTTCAACAATGAGCAGTTCTTC. This translates into CASTTKPRGFNNEQFF.

V usage is TRBV5-4 and J usage is TRBJ2-7, with TRBD1 matching 8 bases. This CDR3 is built from 13 residues. Germline V CDR1 and CDR2: SGHNT, YYREEE (reference sequence). V trimming: 4 bases; J trimming: 2 bases; junction bases outside the gene matches: 2. The CDR3: CASSQGQAYEQYF. CDR3 DNA: TGTGCCAGCAGCCAGGGACAGGCCTACGAGCAGTACTTC.

The chain links TRBV2 to TRBJ1-4, with D tentatively TRBD1 (6 bases). V shed 8 bases and J shed 1 base, with 8 bases lying between them. The CDR3 has 13 residues. Germline loops: CDR1 SNHLY, CDR2 FYNNEI. CDR3 sequence: CASRTETNEKLFF. CDR3 bases: TGTGCCAGCCGGACAGAAACTAATGAAAAACTGTTTTTT. The full variable domain, in which reference TRBV2 and TRBJ1-4 provide the parts outside the CDR3, is EPEVTQTPSHQVTQMGQEVILRCVPISNHLYFYWYRQILGQKVEFLVSFYNNEISEKSEIFDDQFSVERPDGSNFTLKIRSTKLEDSAMYFCASRTETNEKLFFGSGTQLSVL.

The chain joins TRBV19 to TRBJ2-3; TRBD2 might be the D (5 bases). The CDR3 is 17 residues long. V lost 10 bases and J 3 bases, leaving 26 bases between the germline ends. Germline V gene data show CDR1 as LNHDA and CDR2 as SQIVND (reference sequence). This CDR3 reads CATNTPRGNWETDTQYF. In nucleotides, the CDR3 is TGTGCCACCAACACCCCACGAGGGAATTGGGAAACAGATACGCAGTATTTT.

The CDR3 DNA reads as TGTGCCAGTAGTAGGGACAGCCTAAACTATGGCTACACCTTC. It translates to CASSRDSLNYGYTF. The J gene is TRBJ1-2, the V gene TRBV19, with TRBD1 identical over 7 bases. CDR1 is LNHDA, CDR2 SQIVND, per germline (reference sequence). Trimming at V came to 4 bases and at J to 2 bases, leaving 4 bases not matched to a gene. There are 14 residues in the CDR3.

This chain connects TRBV6-1 to TRBJ1-5, with D uncertain. V was shortened by 1 base and J by 0 bases, with 10 bases between the two germline ends. Germline V gene data show CDR1 as MNHNS and CDR2 as SASEGT. The length of the CDR3 is 16 residues. CDR3: CASSEGRSYSNQPQHF. For the CDR3, the DNA is TGTGCCAGCAGTGAAGGGAGATCGTATAGCAATCAGCCCCAGCATTTT.

The CDR3 DNA is TGTGCCAGCGGTCAGGGGCCAGGCGAGACCCAGTACTTC. Encoded protein: CASGQGPGETQYF. The chain combines TRBV7-9 with TRBJ2-5; D is perhaps TRBD1 (6 bases). The V gene lost 8 bases and the J gene lost 5 bases, with 15 bases spanning the gap. Germline CDR1 is SEHNR and CDR2 is FQNEAQ (reference sequence). This CDR3 region has 13 residues.

In its sample, this clone was seen once. The chain links TRBV3-1 (or the pseudogene TRBV3-2) to TRBJ2-5; D not certain. Trimming removed 4 bases from V and 5 bases from J, with 11 bases in between. The V gene's germline CDR1 is LGHDT and CDR2 YNNKEL (reference sequence). This CDR3 is built from 13 residues. The CDR3 nucleotides are TGTGCCAGCAGCCCCCTTATTGCGGAGACCCAGTACTTC. Translated: CASSPLIAETQYF.

The J gene is TRBJ2-5, the V gene TRBV10-1; D may be TRBD1 (6 bases). CDR3 size: 14 residues. Germline lookup yields CDR1 WNHNN and CDR2 SYGVQD (reference sequence). V was pared by 3 bases and J by 5 bases, with 13 bases between. CDR3 loop: CASSETGYEETQYF. The DNA for the CDR3 is TGCGCCAGCAGTGAAACAGGGTATGAGGAGACCCAGTACTTC.

CDR3 loop: CASSEASSSTDTQYF. CDR3 nucleotides: TGTGCCAGCAGCGAAGCCTCCTCTAGCACAGATACGCAGTATTTT. The J gene is TRBJ2-3, the V gene TRBV9; D not resolved. The CDR3 contains 15 residues. Germline V gene data show CDR1 as SGDLS and CDR2 as YYNGEE. V was pared by 3 bases and J by 0 bases, with 11 bases between.

The rearrangement links TRBV7-9 to TRBJ1-5; 9 bases align to TRBD1. CDR1 SEHNR and CDR2 FQNEAQ come from the germline V gene (reference sequence). The CDR3 length is 14 residues. V shed 5 bases, J shed 7 bases, and the junction held 6 bases outside the gene matches. In DNA, the CDR3 is TGTGCCAGCAGCGGCGGGACAGGGATCCAGCCCCAGCATTTT. This encodes CASSGGTGIQPQHF.

The chain recombines TRBV7-2 with TRBJ2-3; 9 bases agree with TRBD2. Unmatched junction bases numbered 11, after V lost 2 bases and J lost 5 bases. CDR1 is SGHTA, CDR2 FQGNSA, per germline. This CDR3 is built from 17 residues. In DNA, the CDR3 is TGTGCCAGCAGCTTATGGGTTGCGGGGGGGCTGGAAGATACGCAGTATTTT. Amino acids: CASSLWVAGGLEDTQYF. Supplemented by reference TRBV7-2 and TRBJ2-3, the full variable domain reads GAGVSQSPSNKVTEKGKDVELRCDPISGHTALYWYRQSLGQGLEFLIYFQGNSAPDKSGLPSDRFSAERTGGSVSTLTIQRTQQEDSAVYLCASSLWVAGGLEDTQYFGPGTRLTVL.

The CDR3 loop reads CATSRGKGGGGNTIYF. DNA for the CDR3: TGTGCCACCAGCAGAGGGAAAGGGGGCGGTGGAAACACCATATATTTT. This chain joins TRBV15 and TRBJ1-3; 7 bases agree with TRBD1. There are 16 residues in the CDR3. V dropped 1 base and J dropped 3; count of bases not matched to a gene: 6. CDR1 and CDR2 (germline): LNHNV, YYDKDF (reference sequence).

The chain is built from TRBV5-4 and TRBJ1-6; TRBD1 might be the D (5 bases). V lost 4 bases and J 7 bases, leaving 15 bases between the germline ends. CDR1 and CDR2 from the germline V gene are SGHNT and YYREEE (reference sequence). This CDR3 contains 15 residues. The CDR3 bases are TGTGCCAGCAGCCCGGGGGGAGGGGCCAATTCACCCCTCCACTTT. Translated: CASSPGGGANSPLHF.

V and J are TRBV3-1 (or the pseudogene TRBV3-2) and TRBJ1-5; D ambiguous. The length of the CDR3 is 14 residues. Germline values: CDR1 LGHDT, CDR2 YNNKEL (reference sequence). With 5 bases removed from V and 0 bases from J, the gap between germline ends came to 8 bases. The CDR3 here is CASSLGNSNQPQHF. Written as DNA, the CDR3 is TGTGCCAGCAGCTTGGGCAATAGCAATCAGCCCCAGCATTTT.

This rearrangement joins TRBV11-3 to TRBJ1-1; D perhaps matches TRBD1 (6 bases). V was cut by 5 bases and J by 3 bases, with 16 bases left in between. CDR3 size: 15 residues. The germline V gene has CDR1 SGHNT and CDR2 YENEEA. As DNA, the CDR3 is TGTGCCAGCAGCCCCAGTGGCAGGGGAGACACTGAAGCTTTCTTT. It translates to CASSPSGRGDTEAFF.

This chain joins TRBV27 and TRBJ2-3; 7 bases line up with TRBD2. Trimming took 5 bases from V and 0 from J; bases not matched to a gene: 23. CDR3 length: 21 amino acids. CDR1 and CDR2 from the germline V gene are MNHEY and SMNVEV (reference sequence). CDR3 in DNA: TGTGCCAGCAGTGCAATGTCCTGGGGGTGGGGAAGCGGGGATAGCACAGATACGCAGTATTTT. Protein: CASSAMSWGWGSGDSTDTQYF.